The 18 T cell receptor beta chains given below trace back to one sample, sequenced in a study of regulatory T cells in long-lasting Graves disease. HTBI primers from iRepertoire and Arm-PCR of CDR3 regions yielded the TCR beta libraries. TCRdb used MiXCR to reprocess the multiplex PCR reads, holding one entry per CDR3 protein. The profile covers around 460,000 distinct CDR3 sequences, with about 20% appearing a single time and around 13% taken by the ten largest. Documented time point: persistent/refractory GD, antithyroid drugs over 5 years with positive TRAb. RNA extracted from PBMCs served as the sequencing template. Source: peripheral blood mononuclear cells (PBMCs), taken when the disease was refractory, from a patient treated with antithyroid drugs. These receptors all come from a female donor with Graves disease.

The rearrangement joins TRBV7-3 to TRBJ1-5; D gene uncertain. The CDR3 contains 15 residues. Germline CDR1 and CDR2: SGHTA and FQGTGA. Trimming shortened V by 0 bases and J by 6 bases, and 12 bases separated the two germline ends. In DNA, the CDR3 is TGTGCCAGCAGCTTAACTTACCCGGGCGTTCAGCCCCAGCATTTT. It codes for CASSLTYPGVQPQHF.

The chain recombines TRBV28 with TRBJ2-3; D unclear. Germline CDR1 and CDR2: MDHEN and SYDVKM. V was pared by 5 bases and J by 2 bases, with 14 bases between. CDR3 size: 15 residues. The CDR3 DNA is TGTGCCAGCAGTCCAGGTCCGCACCCCACAGATACGCAGTATTTT. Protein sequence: CASSPGPHPTDTQYF. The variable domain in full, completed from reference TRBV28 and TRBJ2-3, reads DVKVTQSSRYLVKRTGEKVFLECVQDMDHENMFWYRQDPGLGLRLIYFSYDVKMKEKGDIPEGYSVSREKKERFSLILESASTNQTSMYLCASSPGPHPTDTQYFGPGTRLTVL.

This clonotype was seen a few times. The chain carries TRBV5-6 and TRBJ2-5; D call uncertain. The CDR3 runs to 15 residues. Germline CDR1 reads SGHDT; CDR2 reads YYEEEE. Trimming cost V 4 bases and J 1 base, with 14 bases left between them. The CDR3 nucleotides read TGTGCCAGCAGCCCCTTCACGAAAATCCAAGAGACCCAGTACTTC. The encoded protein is CASSPFTKIQETQYF.

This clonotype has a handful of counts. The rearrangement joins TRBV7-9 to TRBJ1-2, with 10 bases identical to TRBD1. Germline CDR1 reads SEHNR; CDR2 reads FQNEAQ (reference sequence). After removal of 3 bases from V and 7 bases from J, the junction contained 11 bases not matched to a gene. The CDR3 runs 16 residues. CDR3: CASSLSRDRGQPGYTF. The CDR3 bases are TGTGCCAGCAGCTTGTCCCGGGACAGGGGACAACCTGGCTACACCTTC.

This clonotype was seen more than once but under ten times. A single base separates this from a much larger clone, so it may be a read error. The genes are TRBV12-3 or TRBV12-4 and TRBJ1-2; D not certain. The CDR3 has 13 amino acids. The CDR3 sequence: CASSSQNNYGHTF. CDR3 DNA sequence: TGTGCCAGCAGTAGTCAGAATAACTATGGCCACACCTTC.

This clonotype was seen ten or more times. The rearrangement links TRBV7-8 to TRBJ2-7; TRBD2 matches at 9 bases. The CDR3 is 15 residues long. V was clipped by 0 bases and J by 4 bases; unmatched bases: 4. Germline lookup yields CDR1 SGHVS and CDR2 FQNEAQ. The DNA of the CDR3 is TGTGCCAGCAGCTTAGCGGGCGGGAGGGAATACGAGCAGTACTTC. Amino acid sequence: CASSLAGGREYEQYF.

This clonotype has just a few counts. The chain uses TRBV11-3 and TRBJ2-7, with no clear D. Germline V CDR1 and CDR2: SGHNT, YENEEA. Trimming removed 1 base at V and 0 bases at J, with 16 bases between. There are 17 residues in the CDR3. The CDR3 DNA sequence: TGTGCCAGCAGCTTAGGCTCCCGGGCAGTACCCTCCTACGAGCAGTACTTC. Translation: CASSLGSRAVPSYEQYF.

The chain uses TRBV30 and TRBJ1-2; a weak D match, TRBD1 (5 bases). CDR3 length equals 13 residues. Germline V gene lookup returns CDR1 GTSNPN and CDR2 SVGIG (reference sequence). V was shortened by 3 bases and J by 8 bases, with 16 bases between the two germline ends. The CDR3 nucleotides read TGTGCCTGGAGCTCAGGGAGGAGAGGAGGCTACACCTTC. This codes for CAWSSGRRGGYTF. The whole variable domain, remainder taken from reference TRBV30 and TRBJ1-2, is SQTIHQWPATLVQPVGSPLSLECTVEGTSNPNLYWYRQAAGRGLQLLFYSVGIGQISSEVPQNLSASRPQDRQFILSSKKLLLSDSGFYLCAWSSGRRGGYTFGSGTRLTVV.

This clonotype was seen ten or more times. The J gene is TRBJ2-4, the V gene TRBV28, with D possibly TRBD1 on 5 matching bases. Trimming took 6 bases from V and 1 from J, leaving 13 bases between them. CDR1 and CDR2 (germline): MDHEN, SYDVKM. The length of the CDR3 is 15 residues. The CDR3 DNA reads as TGTGCCAGCAGCTACGCAGGGTCGGCCAAAAACATTCAGTACTTC. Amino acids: CASSYAGSAKNIQYF.

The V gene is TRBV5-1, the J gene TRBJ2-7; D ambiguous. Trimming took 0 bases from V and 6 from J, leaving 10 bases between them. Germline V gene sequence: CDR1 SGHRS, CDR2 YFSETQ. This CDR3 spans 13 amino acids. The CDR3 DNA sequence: TGCGCCAGCAGCTTGGATTTGGTAGGCGAGCAGTACTTC. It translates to CASSLDLVGEQYF.

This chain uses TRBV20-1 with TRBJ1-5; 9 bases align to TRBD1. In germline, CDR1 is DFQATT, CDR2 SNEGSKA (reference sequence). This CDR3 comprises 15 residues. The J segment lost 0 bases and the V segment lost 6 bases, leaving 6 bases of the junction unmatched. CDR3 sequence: CSADGTGTSNQPQHF. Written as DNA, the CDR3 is TGCAGTGCGGACGGGACAGGGACTAGCAATCAGCCCCAGCATTTT.

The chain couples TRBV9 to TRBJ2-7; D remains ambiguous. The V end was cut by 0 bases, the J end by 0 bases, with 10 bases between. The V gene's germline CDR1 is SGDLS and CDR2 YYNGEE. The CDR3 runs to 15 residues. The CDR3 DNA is TGTGCCAGCAGCGTAGGGGCGGACCACTCCTACGAGCAGTACTTC. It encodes CASSVGADHSYEQYF.

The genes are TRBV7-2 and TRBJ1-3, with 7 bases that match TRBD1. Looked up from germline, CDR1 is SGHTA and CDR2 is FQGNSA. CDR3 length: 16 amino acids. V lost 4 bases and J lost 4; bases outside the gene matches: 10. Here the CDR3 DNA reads TGTGCCAGCAGCTCCAAGACACGGACAGGCGGAAACACCATATATTTT. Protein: CASSSKTRTGGNTIYF.

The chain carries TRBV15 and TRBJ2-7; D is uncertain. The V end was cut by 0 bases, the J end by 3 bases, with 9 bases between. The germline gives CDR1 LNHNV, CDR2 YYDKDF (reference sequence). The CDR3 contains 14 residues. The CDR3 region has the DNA TGTGCCACCAGCAGAGATCGGTCTGTCTACGAGCAGTACTTC. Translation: CATSRDRSVYEQYF.

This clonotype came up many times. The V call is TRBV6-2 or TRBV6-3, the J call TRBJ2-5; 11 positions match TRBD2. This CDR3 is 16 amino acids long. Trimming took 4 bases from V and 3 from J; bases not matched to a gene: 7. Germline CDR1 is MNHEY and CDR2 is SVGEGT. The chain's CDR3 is CASSWRLAGFEETQYF. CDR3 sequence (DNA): TGTGCCAGCAGTTGGAGACTAGCGGGGTTTGAAGAGACCCAGTACTTC.

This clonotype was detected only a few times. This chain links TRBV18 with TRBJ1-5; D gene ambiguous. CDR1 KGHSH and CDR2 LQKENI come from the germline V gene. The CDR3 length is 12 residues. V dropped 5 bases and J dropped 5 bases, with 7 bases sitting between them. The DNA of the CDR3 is TGTGCCAGCTCAGCTATAGATCAGCCCCAGCATTTT. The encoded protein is CASSAIDQPQHF.

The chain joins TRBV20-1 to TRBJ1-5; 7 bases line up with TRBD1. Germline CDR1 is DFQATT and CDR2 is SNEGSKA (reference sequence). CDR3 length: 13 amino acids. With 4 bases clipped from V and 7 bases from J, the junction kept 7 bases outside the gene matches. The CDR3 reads CSAKGGGGQPQHF. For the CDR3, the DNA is TGCAGTGCTAAAGGGGGAGGGGGCCAGCCCCAGCATTTT.

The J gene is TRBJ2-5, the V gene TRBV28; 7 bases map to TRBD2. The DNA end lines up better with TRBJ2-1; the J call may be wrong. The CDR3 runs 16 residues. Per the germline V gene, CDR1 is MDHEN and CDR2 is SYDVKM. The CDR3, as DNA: TGTGCCAGCAGTTCCAGAGGTTCTAGCGGTAGTAATGAGCAGTTCTTC. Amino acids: CASSSRGSSGSNEQFF.